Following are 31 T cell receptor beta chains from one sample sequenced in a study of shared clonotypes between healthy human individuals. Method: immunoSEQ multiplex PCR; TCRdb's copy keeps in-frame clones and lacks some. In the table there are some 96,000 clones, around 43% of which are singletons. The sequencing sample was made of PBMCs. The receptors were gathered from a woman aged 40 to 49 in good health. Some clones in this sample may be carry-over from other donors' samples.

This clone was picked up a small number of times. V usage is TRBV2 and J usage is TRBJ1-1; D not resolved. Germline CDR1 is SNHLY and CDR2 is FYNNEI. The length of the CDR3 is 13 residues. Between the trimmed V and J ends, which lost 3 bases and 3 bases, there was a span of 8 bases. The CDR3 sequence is CASSDRRDTEAFF. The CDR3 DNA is TGTGCCAGCAGTGACAGACGGGACACTGAAGCTTTCTTT.

CDR3 DNA: TGTGCCAGCTCACCGACTAGCAGCTCCTACAATGAGCAGTTCTTC. Its protein product is CASSPTSSSYNEQFF. This rearrangement joins TRBV18 to TRBJ2-1; 7 bases map to TRBD2. Trimming at V came to 3 bases and at J to 0 bases, leaving 2 bases not matched to a gene. CDR3 length equals 15 residues. CDR1 and CDR2 (germline): KGHSH, LQKENI.

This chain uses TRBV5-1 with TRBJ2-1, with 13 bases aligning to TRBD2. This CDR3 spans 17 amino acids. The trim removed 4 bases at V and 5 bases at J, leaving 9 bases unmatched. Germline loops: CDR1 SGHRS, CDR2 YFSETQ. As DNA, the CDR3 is TGCGCCAGCAGCACCGGACTAGCGGGGGCAGGGGACAATGAGCAGTTCTTC. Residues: CASSTGLAGAGDNEQFF.

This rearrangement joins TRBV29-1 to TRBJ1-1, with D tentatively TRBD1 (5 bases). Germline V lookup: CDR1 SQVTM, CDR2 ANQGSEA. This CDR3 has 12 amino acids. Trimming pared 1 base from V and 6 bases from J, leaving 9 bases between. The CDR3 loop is CSVEGQGPEAFF. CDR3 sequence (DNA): TGCAGCGTTGAAGGGCAGGGCCCTGAAGCTTTCTTT.

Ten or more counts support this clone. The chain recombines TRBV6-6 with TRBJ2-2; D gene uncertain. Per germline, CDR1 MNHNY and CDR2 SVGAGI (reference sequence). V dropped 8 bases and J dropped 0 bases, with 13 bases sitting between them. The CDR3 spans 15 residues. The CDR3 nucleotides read TGTGCCAGCCGTACCGGGCGCTCGAACACCGGGGAGCTGTTTTTT. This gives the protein CASRTGRSNTGELFF.

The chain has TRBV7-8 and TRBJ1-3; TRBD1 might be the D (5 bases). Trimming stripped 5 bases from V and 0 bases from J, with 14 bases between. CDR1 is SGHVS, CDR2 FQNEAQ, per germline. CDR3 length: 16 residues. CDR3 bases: TGTGCCAGCAGCCCCCGGGGGGGAAACTCTGGAAACACCATATATTTT. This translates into CASSPRGGNSGNTIYF.

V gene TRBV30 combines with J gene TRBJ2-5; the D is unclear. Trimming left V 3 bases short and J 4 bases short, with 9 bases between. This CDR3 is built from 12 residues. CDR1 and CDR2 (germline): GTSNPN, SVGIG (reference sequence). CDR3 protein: CAWRQVVETQYF. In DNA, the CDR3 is TGTGCCTGGAGGCAGGTGGTAGAGACCCAGTACTTC.

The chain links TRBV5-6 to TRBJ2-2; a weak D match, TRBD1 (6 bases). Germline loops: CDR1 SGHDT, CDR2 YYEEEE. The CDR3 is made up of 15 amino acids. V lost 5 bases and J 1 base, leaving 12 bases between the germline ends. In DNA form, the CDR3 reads TGTGCCAGCAGGGAAGGACAGCGGAACACCGGGGAGCTGTTTTTT. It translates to CASREGQRNTGELFF.

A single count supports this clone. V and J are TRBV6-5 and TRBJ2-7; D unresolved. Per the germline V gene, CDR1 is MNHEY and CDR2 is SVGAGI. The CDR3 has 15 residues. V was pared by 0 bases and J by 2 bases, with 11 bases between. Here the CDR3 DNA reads TGTGCCAGCAGTTACTCGGCAGCCCAACCCTACGAGCAGTACTTC. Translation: CASSYSAAQPYEQYF.

CDR3 nucleotide sequence: TGTGCCTGGAGTGTACGGTGGACCGGGGAGCTGTTTTTT. It codes for CAWSVRWTGELFF. V and J are TRBV30 and TRBJ2-2; the D is unclear. CDR3 size: 13 residues. Trimming shortened V by 0 bases and J by 5 bases, and 7 bases separated the two germline ends. CDR1 GTSNPN and CDR2 SVGIG come from the germline V gene (reference sequence).

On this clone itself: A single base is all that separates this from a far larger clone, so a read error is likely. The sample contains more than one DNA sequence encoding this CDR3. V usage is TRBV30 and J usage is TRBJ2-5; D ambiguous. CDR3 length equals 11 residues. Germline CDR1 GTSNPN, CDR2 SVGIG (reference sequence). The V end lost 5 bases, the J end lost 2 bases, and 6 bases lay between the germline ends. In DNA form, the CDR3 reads TGTGCCTGGGGTCCTCAAGAGACCCAGTACTTC. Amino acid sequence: CAWGPQETQYF.

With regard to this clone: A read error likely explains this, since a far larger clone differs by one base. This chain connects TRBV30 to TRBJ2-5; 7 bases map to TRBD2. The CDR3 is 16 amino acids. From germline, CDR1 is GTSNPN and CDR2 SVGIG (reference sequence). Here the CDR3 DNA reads TGTGCCTGGAAGACGGTTCGCCTAGCGGCCAAAGAGGCCCAGTACTTC. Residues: CAWKTVRLAAKEAQYF.

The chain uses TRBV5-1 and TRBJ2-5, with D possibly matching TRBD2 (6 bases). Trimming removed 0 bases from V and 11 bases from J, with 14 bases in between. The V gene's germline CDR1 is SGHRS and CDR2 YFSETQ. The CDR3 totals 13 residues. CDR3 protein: CASSLGDWGEQYF. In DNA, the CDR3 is TGCGCCAGCAGCTTGGGGGACTGGGGTGAGCAGTACTTC. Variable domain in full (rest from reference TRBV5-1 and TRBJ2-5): KAGVTQTPRYLIKTRGQQVTLSCSPISGHRSVSWYQQTPGQGLQFLFEYFSETQRNKGNFPGRFSGRQFSNSRSEMNVSTLELGDSALYLCASSLGDWGEQYFGPGTRLLVL.

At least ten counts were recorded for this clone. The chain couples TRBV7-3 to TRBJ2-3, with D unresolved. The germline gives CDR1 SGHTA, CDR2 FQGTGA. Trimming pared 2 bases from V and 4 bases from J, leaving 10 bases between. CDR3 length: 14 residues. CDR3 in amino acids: CASSLGSPADTQYF. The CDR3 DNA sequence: TGTGCCAGCAGCTTAGGCTCGCCCGCAGATACGCAGTATTTT.

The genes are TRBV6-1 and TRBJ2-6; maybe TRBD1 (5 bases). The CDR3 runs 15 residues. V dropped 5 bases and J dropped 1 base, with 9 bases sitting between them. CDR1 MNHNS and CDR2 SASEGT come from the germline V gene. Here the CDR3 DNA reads TGTGCCAGCAGTCAAGACAGTTCTGGGGCCAACGTCCTGACTTTC. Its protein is CASSQDSSGANVLTF.

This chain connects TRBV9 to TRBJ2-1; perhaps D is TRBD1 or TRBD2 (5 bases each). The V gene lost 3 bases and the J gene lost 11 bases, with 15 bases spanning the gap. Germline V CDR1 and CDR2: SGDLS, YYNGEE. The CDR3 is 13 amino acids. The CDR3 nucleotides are TGTGCCAGCAGCGGGGCCTGGGACGACCAGCAGTTCTTC. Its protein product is CASSGAWDDQQFF.

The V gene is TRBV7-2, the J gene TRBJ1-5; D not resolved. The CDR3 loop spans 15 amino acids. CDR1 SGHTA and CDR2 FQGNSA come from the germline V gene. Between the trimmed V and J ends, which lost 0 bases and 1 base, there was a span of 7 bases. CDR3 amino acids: CASSLAGLSNQPQHF. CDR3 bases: TGTGCCAGCAGCTTAGCGGGCCTGAGCAATCAGCCCCAGCATTTT.

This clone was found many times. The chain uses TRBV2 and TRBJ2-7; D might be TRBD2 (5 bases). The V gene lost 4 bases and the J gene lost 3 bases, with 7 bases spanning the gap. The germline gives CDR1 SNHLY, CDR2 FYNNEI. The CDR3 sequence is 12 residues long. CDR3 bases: TGTGCCAGCAGTGCCGGGGACTACGAGCAGTACTTC. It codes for CASSAGDYEQYF.

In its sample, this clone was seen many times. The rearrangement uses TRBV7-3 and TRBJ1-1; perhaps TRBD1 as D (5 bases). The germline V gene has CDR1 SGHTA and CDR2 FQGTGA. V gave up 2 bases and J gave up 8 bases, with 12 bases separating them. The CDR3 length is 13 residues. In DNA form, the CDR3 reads TGTGCCAGCAGCTTACAGGGTACGGGGGAAGCTTTCTTT. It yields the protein CASSLQGTGEAFF.

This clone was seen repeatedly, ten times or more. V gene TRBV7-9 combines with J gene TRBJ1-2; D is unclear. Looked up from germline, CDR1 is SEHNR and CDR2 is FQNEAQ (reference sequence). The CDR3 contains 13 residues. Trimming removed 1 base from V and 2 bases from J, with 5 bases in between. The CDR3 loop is CASSLGGNYGYTF. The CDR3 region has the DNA TGTGCCAGCAGCTTAGGGGGAAACTATGGCTACACCTTC. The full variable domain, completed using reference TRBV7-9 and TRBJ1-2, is DTGVSQNPRHKITKRGQNVTFRCDPISEHNRLYWYRQTLGQGPEFLTYFQNEAQLEKSRLLSDRFSAERPKGSFSTLEIQRTEQGDSAMYLCASSLGGNYGYTFGSGTRLTVV.

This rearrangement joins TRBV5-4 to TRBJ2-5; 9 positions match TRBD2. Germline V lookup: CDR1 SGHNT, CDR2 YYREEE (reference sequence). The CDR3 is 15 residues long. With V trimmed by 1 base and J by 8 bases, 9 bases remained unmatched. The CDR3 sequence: CASSLKREAPGTQYF. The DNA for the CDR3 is TGTGCCAGCAGCTTGAAGCGGGAGGCCCCAGGAACCCAGTACTTC.

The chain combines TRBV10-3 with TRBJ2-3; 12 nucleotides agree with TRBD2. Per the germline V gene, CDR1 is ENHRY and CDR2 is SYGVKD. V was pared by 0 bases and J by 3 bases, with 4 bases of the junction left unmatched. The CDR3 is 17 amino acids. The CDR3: CAISESASGRGTDTQYF. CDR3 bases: TGTGCCATCAGTGAGTCCGCTAGCGGGAGGGGAACAGATACGCAGTATTTT.

Here the CDR3 DNA reads TGTGCCAGCAGTCCCCCCAGCACAGATACGCAGTATTTT. Translated, it gives CASSPPSTDTQYF. J is TRBJ2-3 and V is TRBV28; D gene uncertain. The CDR3 extends over 13 amino acids. The germline V gene encodes CDR1 MDHEN and CDR2 SYDVKM. Trimming left V 5 bases short and J 0 bases short, with 6 bases between.

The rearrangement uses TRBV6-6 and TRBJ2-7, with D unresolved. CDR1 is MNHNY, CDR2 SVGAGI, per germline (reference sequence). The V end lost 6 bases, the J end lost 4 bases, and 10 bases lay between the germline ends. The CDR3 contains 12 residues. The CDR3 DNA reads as TGTGCCAGCAGAACCCCTGCTTACGAGCAGTACTTC. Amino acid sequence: CASRTPAYEQYF.

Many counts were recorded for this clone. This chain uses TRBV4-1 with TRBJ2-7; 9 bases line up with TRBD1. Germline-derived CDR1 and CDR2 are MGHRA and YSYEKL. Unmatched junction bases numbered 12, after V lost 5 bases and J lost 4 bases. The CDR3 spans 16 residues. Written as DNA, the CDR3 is TGCGCCAGCAGCTCAGACCGGGACAGGGCTAGGTACGAGCAGTACTTC. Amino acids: CASSSDRDRARYEQYF.

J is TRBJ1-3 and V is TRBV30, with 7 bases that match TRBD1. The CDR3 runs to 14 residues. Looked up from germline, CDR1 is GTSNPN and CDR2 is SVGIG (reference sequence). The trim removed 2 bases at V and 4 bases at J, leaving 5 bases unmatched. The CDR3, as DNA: TGTGCCTGGAGTCAGGGGGTAGGCGGAAACACCATATATTTT. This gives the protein CAWSQGVGGNTIYF.

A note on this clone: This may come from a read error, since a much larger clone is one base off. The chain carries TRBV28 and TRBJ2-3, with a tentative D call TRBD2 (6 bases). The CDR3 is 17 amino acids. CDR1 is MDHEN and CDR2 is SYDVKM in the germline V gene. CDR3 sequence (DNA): TGTACCAGCAGTTTACCGAATGGGGGGTGGGGCACAGATACGCAGTATTTT. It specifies CTSSLPNGGWGTDTQYF.

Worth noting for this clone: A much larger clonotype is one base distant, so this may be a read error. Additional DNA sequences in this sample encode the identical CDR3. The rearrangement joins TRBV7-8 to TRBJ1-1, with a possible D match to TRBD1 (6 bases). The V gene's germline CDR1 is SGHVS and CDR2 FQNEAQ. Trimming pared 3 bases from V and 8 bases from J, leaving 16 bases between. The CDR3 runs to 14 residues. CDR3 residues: CASSFTGRMGEAFF. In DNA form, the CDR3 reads TGTGCCAGCAGCTTCACAGGGAGGATGGGCGAAGCTTTCTTT.

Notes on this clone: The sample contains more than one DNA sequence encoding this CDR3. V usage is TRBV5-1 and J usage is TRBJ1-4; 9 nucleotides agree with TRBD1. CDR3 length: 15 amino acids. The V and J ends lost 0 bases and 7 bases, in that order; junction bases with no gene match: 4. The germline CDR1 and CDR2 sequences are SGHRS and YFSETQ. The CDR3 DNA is TGCGCCAGCAGCTTGGCGGGACAGGGTAGTGAAAAACTGTTTTTT. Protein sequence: CASSLAGQGSEKLFF. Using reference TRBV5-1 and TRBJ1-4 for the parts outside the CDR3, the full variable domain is KAGVTQTPRYLIKTRGQQVTLSCSPISGHRSVSWYQQTPGQGLQFLFEYFSETQRNKGNFPGRFSGRQFSNSRSEMNVSTLELGDSALYLCASSLAGQGSEKLFFGSGTQLSVL.

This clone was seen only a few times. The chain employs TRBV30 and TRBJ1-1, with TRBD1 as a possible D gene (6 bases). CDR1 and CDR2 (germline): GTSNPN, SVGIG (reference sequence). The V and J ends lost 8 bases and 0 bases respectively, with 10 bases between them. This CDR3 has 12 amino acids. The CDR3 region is CAGQGMNTEAFF. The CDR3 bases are TGTGCCGGCCAGGGGATGAACACTGAAGCTTTCTTT.

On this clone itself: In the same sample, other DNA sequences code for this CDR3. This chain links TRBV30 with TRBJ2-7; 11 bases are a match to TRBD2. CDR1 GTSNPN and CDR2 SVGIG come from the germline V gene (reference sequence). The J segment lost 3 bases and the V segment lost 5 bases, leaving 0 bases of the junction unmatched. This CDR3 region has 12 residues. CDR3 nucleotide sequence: TGTGCCTGGGGGACTAGCGGCTACGAGCAGTACTTC. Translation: CAWGTSGYEQYF.